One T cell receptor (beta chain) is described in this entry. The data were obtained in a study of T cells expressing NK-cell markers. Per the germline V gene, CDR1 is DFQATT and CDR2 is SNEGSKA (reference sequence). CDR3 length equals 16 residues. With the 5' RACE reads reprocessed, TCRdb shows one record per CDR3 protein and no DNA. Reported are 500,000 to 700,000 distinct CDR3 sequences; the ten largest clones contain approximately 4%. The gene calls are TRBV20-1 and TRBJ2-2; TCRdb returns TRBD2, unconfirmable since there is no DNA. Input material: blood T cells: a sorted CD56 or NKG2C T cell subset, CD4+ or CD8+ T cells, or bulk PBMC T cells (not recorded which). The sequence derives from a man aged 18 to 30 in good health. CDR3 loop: CSARGSGTRKPGELFF.